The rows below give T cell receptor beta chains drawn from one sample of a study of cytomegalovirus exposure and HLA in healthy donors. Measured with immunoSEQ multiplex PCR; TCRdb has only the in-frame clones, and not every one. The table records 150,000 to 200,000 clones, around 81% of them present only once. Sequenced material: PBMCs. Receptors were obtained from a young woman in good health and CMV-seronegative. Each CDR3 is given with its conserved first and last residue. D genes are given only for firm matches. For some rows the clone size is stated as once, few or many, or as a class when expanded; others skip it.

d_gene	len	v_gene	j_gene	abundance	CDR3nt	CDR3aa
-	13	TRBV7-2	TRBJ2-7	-	TGTGCCAGCAGCTACTTGACTGGCTACGAGCAGTACTTC	CASSYLTGYEQYF
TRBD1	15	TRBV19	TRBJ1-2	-	TGTGCCAGTAGTATGGTGGACAGGGAGCACTATGGCTACACCTTC	CASSMVDREHYGYTF
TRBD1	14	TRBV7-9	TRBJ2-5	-	TGTGCCAGCAGCCCGACGTTAACAGGGGGAATCCAGTACTTC	CASSPTLTGGIQYF
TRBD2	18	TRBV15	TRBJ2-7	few	TGTGCCACCAGCAGACGACCTGGGACTAGCGGGAACTCCTACGAGCAGTACTTC	CATSRRPGTSGNSYEQYF
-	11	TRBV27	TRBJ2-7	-	TGTGCCAGCAGCGCAGGGGACGAGCAGTACTTC	CASSAGDEQYF
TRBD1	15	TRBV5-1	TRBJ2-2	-	TGCGCCAGCAGCTACGACAGGGGGCGGACCGGGGAGCTGTTTTTT	CASSYDRGRTGELFF
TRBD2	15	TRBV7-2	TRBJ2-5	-	TGTGCCAGCAGCCCTACTAGCGGGGGGCGGGAGACCCAGTACTTC	CASSPTSGGRETQYF
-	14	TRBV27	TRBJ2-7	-	TGTGCCAGCAGTTGGTCGGGAGTTGCTTACGAGCAGTACTTC	CASSWSGVAYEQYF
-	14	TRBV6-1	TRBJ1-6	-	TGTGCCAGCAGTGAATGGGCATCTTTATCACCCCTCCACTTT	CASSEWASLSPLHF
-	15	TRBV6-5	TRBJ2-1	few	TGTGCCAGCAGTTACCGAGGGAAGATGTACAATGAGCAGTTCTTC	CASSYRGKMYNEQFF
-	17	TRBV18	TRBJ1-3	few	TGTGCCAGCTCACCTGTAGACAGCCCCCTCTCTGGAAACACCATATATTTT	CASSPVDSPLSGNTIYF
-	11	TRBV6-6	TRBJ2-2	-	TGTGCCAGCAGCCCTTGGCGGGAGCTGTTTTTT	CASSPWRELFF
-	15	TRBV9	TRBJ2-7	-	TGTGCCAGCAGCGTAGTTCCTAGCCTGGTCTACGAGCAGTACTTC	CASSVVPSLVYEQYF
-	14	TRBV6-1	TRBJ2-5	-	TGTGCCAGCAGTGATCGGGACTTTGGGGAGACCCAGTACTTC	CASSDRDFGETQYF
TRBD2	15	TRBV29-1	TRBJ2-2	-	TGCAGCGTTGAAGGGGCTAGCGGGAGTTCCGGGGAGCTGTTTTTT	CSVEGASGSSGELFF
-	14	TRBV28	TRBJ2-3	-	TGTGCCAGCAGCCCGACAAGATCGGCAGATACGCAGTATTTT	CASSPTRSADTQYF
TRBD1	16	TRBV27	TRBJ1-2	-	TGTGCCAGCAGTCAGGACCGGGACAGGGTAGGGTATGGCTACACCTTC	CASSQDRDRVGYGYTF
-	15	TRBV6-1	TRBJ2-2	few	TGTGCCAGCAGTGAAGGAACTACTAACACCGGGGAGCTGTTTTTT	CASSEGTTNTGELFF
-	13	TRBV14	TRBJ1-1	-	TGTGCCAGCAGCCGACAGATTAACACTGAAGCTTTCTTT	CASSRQINTEAFF
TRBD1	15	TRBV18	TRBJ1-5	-	TGTGCCAGCTCACCGATAGGGACAGATAATCAGCCCCAGCATTTT	CASSPIGTDNQPQHF
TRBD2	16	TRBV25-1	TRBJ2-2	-	TGTGCCAGCAGTGAATGGGAGGGTGGGTACACCGGGGAGCTGTTTTTT	CASSEWEGGYTGELFF
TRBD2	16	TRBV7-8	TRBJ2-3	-	TGTGCCAGCAGCGATCTCAGGGCGGGGGGTAGGGATACGCAGTATTTT	CASSDLRAGGRDTQYF
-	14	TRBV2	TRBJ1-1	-	TGTGCCAGCAGGGCCCAGGGGCCGGGCACTGAAGCTTTCTTT	CASRAQGPGTEAFF
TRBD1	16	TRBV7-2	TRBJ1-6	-	TGTGCCAGCAGCTTAGAGACAGGGGTTCGTAATTCACCCCTCCACTTT	CASSLETGVRNSPLHF
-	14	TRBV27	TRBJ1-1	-	TGTGCCAGCAGTTTCTATCGGTATAGTACTGAAGCTTTCTTT	CASSFYRYSTEAFF
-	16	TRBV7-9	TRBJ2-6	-	TGTGCCAGCAGCTTAGTCCCAGTTGAAGGGGCCAACGTCCTGACTTTC	CASSLVPVEGANVLTF
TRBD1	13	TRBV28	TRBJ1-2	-	TGTGCCAGCACCCGAGACAGGGACTATGGCTACACCTTC	CASTRDRDYGYTF
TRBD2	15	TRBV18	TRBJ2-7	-	TGTGCCAGCTCACCACCGGGACTAGTATTCTACGAGCAGTACTTC	CASSPPGLVFYEQYF
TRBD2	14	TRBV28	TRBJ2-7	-	TGTGCCAGCAGTCTGGGACTAGCTCCTTACGAGCAGTACTTC	CASSLGLAPYEQYF
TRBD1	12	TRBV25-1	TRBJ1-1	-	TGTGCCAGCGACAGGGGGCCCACTGAAGCTTTCTTT	CASDRGPTEAFF
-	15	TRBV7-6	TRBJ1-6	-	TGTGCCAGCAGCTTCCAGGGGCACACAAATTCACCCCTCCACTTT	CASSFQGHTNSPLHF
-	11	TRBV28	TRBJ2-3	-	TGTGCCAGCCAACTCACAGATACGCAGTATTTT	CASQLTDTQYF
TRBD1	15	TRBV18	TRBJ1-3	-	TGTGCCAGCTCACCAGCCGGGACAGGGGGAAACACCATATATTTT	CASSPAGTGGNTIYF
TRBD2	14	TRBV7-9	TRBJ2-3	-	TGTGCCAGCAGCCCGGGACTAGACGCAGATACGCAGTATTTT	CASSPGLDADTQYF
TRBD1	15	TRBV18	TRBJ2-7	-	TGTGCCAGCTCACCAGGGACAGGGGGGACCTACGAGCAGTACTTC	CASSPGTGGTYEQYF
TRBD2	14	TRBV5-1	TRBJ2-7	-	TGCGCCAGCAGTGGGTTAGCGGGATCCTACGAGCAGTACTTC	CASSGLAGSYEQYF
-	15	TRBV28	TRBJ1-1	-	TGTGCCAGCAGTGGTGGGTTCAGGGCGAACACTGAAGCTTTCTTT	CASSGGFRANTEAFF
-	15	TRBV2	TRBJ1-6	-	TGTGCCAGCAGTGACGTAGCCAAGACAGCCTCACCCCTCCACTTT	CASSDVAKTASPLHF